These T cell receptor beta chains were read from a single sample in a study of T cell responses to AZD1222 COVID-19 vaccine. TCRdb's copy holds only in-frame clones and misses some; the assay was immunoSEQ multiplex PCR. The repertoire consists of about 77,000 clones, with roughly 90% occurring once and the leading ten covering approximately 5%. The sequencing used peripheral blood, collected 28 days after the second AZD1222 dose. Source of these receptors: an adult who received the AZD1222 COVID-19 vaccine. Both conserved end residues are part of each CDR3. The D gene is left open where the match is weak. Not all rows give a size; the values are once, few, many and, for expanded clones, a class.

d_call | j_call | clone_size | v_call | cdr3_nt | cdr3_aa
TRBD1 | TRBJ1-2 | - | TRBV25-1 | TGTGCCAGCAGTGGCTTTTCCGGGACAGGGCAGTTCTATGGCTACACCTTC | CASSGFSGTGQFYGYTF
TRBD1 | TRBJ2-7 | - | TRBV5-4 | TGTGCCAGCAGCTTGTGGGACAGGGGGGTCTACGAGCAGTACTTC | CASSLWDRGVYEQYF
TRBD2 | TRBJ2-7 | - | TRBV5-4 | TGTGCCAGCAGCCCGCTAGCGGGAGTAGGTAACGAGCAGTACTTC | CASSPLAGVGNEQYF
- | TRBJ1-5 | - | TRBV6-5 | TGTGCCAGCAGTTACGGGGGAGACGGTCAGCCCCAGCATTTT | CASSYGGDGQPQHF
TRBD2 | TRBJ2-7 | - | TRBV5-1 | TGCGCCAGCAGCTTGGGGGAGGGCCTGTACGAGCAGTACTTC | CASSLGEGLYEQYF
- | TRBJ2-2 | - | TRBV5-4 | TGTGCCAGCAGCCCGCAAACAGGGCTGAACACCGGGGAGCTGTTTTTT | CASSPQTGLNTGELFF
- | TRBJ1-6 | once | TRBV11-3 | TGTGCCAGCAGCTTAGATTCGAATTCACCCCTCCACTTT | CASSLDSNSPLHF
TRBD2 | TRBJ2-1 | - | TRBV6-1 | TGTGCCAGCAGTGAACTAGCGGGAGCCTACAATGAGCAGTTCTTC | CASSELAGAYNEQFF
TRBD1 | TRBJ1-1 | - | TRBV2 | TGTGCCAGCAGCGGGACAGAAGGGAACACTGAAGCTTTCTTT | CASSGTEGNTEAFF
- | TRBJ1-2 | - | TRBV2 | TGTGCCAGCAGCGGGCGGAGTCTGGCGGAGGGCTACACCTTC | CASSGRSLAEGYTF
- | TRBJ2-3 | once | TRBV12-3/TRBV12-4 | TGTGCCAGCACCCTGGAGTGGGATACGCAGTATTTT | CASTLEWDTQYF
- | TRBJ1-3 | - | TRBV7-3 | TGTGCCAGCAGCTTAAAAGTGGGTACTGGAAACACCATATATTTT | CASSLKVGTGNTIYF
- | TRBJ2-3 | - | TRBV12-3/TRBV12-4 | TGTGCCACCGAGTCCTACAGCACAGATACGCAGTATTTT | CATESYSTDTQYF
TRBD1 | TRBJ1-1 | - | TRBV6-2/TRBV6-3 | TGTGCCAGCAGTTACGCAGGGGGCCGAACTGAAGCTTTCTTT | CASSYAGGRTEAFF
TRBD1 | TRBJ2-2 | - | TRBV6-5 | TGTGCCAGCCGTTTACAGGGGCTGAACACCGGGGAGCTGTTTTTT | CASRLQGLNTGELFF
- | TRBJ1-2 | - | TRBV18 | TGTGCCAGCTCACCCGACCCCCTGAGGGGCTACACCTTC | CASSPDPLRGYTF
- | TRBJ2-7 | - | TRBV7-9 | TGTGCCAGCAGCTTAGGTGCGTCCGGGGGCTACGAGCAGTACTTC | CASSLGASGGYEQYF
- | TRBJ2-5 | - | TRBV30 | TGTGCCTGGAGTGTTCTAAGGTCCGACACACAAGAGACCCAGTACTTC | CAWSVLRSDTQETQYF
TRBD1 | TRBJ1-2 | few | TRBV11-2 | TGTGCCAGCAGCTCGGGGACAGGGCAATACACCAACTATGGCTACACCTTC | CASSSGTGQYTNYGYTF
- | TRBJ2-5 | once | TRBV7-6 | TGTGCCAGCAGCTTAGTGCTACAGGGTGGTGAGACCCAGTACTTC | CASSLVLQGGETQYF
TRBD2 | TRBJ2-7 | - | TRBV6-2/TRBV6-3 | TGTGCCAGCAGCCTCGTAGGGGCGGGAGGCACCTACGAGCAGTACTTC | CASSLVGAGGTYEQYF
TRBD1 | TRBJ2-3 | - | TRBV5-1 | TGCGCCAGCAGCTTGACAGGGGCGGAAGATACGCAGTATTTT | CASSLTGAEDTQYF
- | TRBJ2-7 | - | TRBV5-4 | TGTGCCAGCAGCTTGGCCTCGGTGGGGGGTCAAAAGCAGTACTTC | CASSLASVGGQKQYF
- | TRBJ1-5 | - | TRBV7-6 | TGTGCCAGCAGCTTAAAGACAGATCAGCCCCAGCATTTT | CASSLKTDQPQHF
TRBD1 | TRBJ1-1 | once | TRBV27 | TGTGCCAGCAGACCCCCGAGGACAGGGGGCAGGGGGGGGACTGAAGCTTTCTTT | CASRPPRTGGRGGTEAFF
TRBD1 | TRBJ1-2 | once | TRBV4-2 | TGTGCCAGCAGCCAAGGCAGACAGGGAGGCGAAAACAACTATGGCTACACCTTC | CASSQGRQGGENNYGYTF
- | TRBJ2-7 | - | TRBV7-2 | TGTGCCAGCAGCTGGGGGGACGGAGATTACGAGCAGTACTTC | CASSWGDGDYEQYF
- | TRBJ1-2 | - | TRBV2 | TGTGCCAGCAGTTCCGACAGCCTCTATGGCTACACCTTC | CASSSDSLYGYTF
TRBD1 | TRBJ2-2 | - | TRBV4-3 | TGCGCCAGCAGCCAAGACCCAGCGACAGGGGGCTACGGCGGGGAGCTGTTTTTT | CASSQDPATGGYGGELFF
- | TRBJ1-3 | - | TRBV7-6 | TGTGCCAGCAGCTTAGCTCGCGGGGGTAACGGAAACACCATATATTTT | CASSLARGGNGNTIYF
- | TRBJ2-3 | - | TRBV3-1/TRBV3-2 | TGTGCCAGCAGCCATTTAGCGGAAAGCACAGATACGCAGTATTTT | CASSHLAESTDTQYF
TRBD2 | TRBJ2-1 | - | TRBV5-4 | TGTGCCAGCAGCTTTCCCGGACTAGCGGGAAACGATGAGCAGTTCTTC | CASSFPGLAGNDEQFF
- | TRBJ1-1 | - | TRBV6-6 | TGTGCCAGCAGTTACGCAGGGGATTACACTGAAGCTTTCTTT | CASSYAGDYTEAFF
TRBD2 | TRBJ2-1 | - | TRBV2 | TGTGCCAGCAGTGACCACGGCGGGAGGGCATACAATGAGCAGTTCTTC | CASSDHGGRAYNEQFF
- | TRBJ2-3 | - | TRBV7-8 | TGTGCCAGCAGCTTAGCTTGGGGCCGAGACACAGATACGCAGTATTTT | CASSLAWGRDTDTQYF
- | TRBJ2-7 | - | TRBV3-1/TRBV3-2 | TGTGCCAGCAGCCGGACCTACGAGCAGTACTTC | CASSRTYEQYF
TRBD2 | TRBJ2-1 | once | TRBV5-1 | TGCGCCAGCAGCTTGGCCTCACTAGCGGGCCGCTACAATGAGCAGTTCTTC | CASSLASLAGRYNEQFF
- | TRBJ1-6 | - | TRBV5-6 | TGTGCCAGCAGCTTGGGGGGGAAGAATAGTTCACCCCTCCACTTT | CASSLGGKNSSPLHF
TRBD2 | TRBJ2-3 | - | TRBV9 | TGTGCCAGCAGCGTAGGTCCTAGCGGGTATTCGGATACGCAGTATTTT | CASSVGPSGYSDTQYF
TRBD2 | TRBJ2-2 | - | TRBV7-6 | TGTGCCAGCAGCTTAGAGGTCGCTAGCGGGTTAAACACCGGGGAGCTGTTTTTT | CASSLEVASGLNTGELFF
- | TRBJ1-5 | - | TRBV19 | TGTGCCAGTAGTATAGCGGCAGGGAATCAGCCCCAGCATTTT | CASSIAAGNQPQHF
- | TRBJ1-1 | - | TRBV6-2/TRBV6-3 | TGTGCCAGCAGTTGGGGTCAAGGTGAAGCTTTCTTT | CASSWGQGEAFF
- | TRBJ2-3 | - | TRBV3-1/TRBV3-2 | TGTGCCAGCAGCCAAGGGCTGAGAGGGGGGACAGATACGCAGTATTTT | CASSQGLRGGTDTQYF
- | TRBJ1-2 | - | TRBV27 | TGTGCCAGCAGCGAGACAGGCTATGGCTACACCTTC | CASSETGYGYTF
- | TRBJ1-2 | few | TRBV2 | TGTGCCAGCTTAATTCGTGGGGAGAACTATGGCTACACCTTC | CASLIRGENYGYTF